Below are 21 T cell receptor beta chains sequenced from a single sample in a study of T cells in Graves' hyperthyroidism and ophthalmopathy. The investigators amplified TCR beta CDR3 regions from RNA transcripts. First-round RT-PCR with HTBI primers amplified the TCR CDR3 region. TCRdb redid the calling of the multiplex PCR reads with MiXCR, one entry per CDR3 protein. The table has more than 300,000 distinct CDR3 sequences, around 13% seen once. The sequencing input was blood. The receptors derive from a woman aged 55-69 years with Graves' hyperthyroidism.

This clonotype has just a few counts. This chain uses TRBV5-1 with TRBJ2-3; D gene uncertain. This CDR3 spans 14 amino acids. Germline CDR1 is SGHRS and CDR2 is YFSETQ. Trimming took 3 bases from V and 2 from J, leaving 10 bases between them. This chain's CDR3 is CASSYARDTDTQYF. Written as DNA, the CDR3 is TGCGCCAGCAGCTATGCTAGAGACACAGATACGCAGTATTTT.

This clonotype has at least ten counts. The V call is TRBV28, the J call TRBJ2-1; TRBD1 aligns across 10 bases. Germline V gene sequence: CDR1 MDHEN, CDR2 SYDVKM. J was trimmed by 6 bases and V by 6 bases; bases with no gene match: 8. This CDR3 spans 15 amino acids. The CDR3 here is CASRVERTGGNEQFF. The CDR3 region has the DNA TGTGCCAGCAGAGTTGAAAGGACAGGGGGCAATGAGCAGTTCTTC.

This clonotype showed up just a few times. The rearrangement joins TRBV27 to TRBJ2-1; TRBD2 matches at 7 bases. With V trimmed by 5 bases and J by 7 bases, 11 bases remained unmatched. The CDR3 runs 15 residues. CDR1 MNHEY and CDR2 SMNVEV come from the germline V gene (reference sequence). CDR3 region: CASSVGLAEGNEQFF. Here the CDR3 DNA reads TGTGCCAGCAGTGTTGGCCTAGCGGAGGGAAATGAGCAGTTCTTC.

This clonotype showed up many times. The genes are TRBV7-8 and TRBJ1-1; tentatively, D is TRBD1 (6 bases). Trimming took off 7 bases at V and 10 bases at J, with 25 bases between the two ends. Germline CDR1 and CDR2: SGHVS and FQNEAQ. The CDR3 has 15 residues. The CDR3: CASTNRRGARRPAFF. CDR3 bases: TGTGCCAGCACGAACCGGAGGGGGGCAAGGCGTCCAGCTTTCTTT.

The chain is built from TRBV5-4 and TRBJ2-1; 13 bases line up with TRBD2. Germline trimming cut 4 bases from V and 4 bases from J; bases unmatched to any gene: 5. The CDR3 extends over 16 amino acids. Germline CDR1 is SGHNT and CDR2 is YYREEE (reference sequence). Here the CDR3 DNA reads TGTGCCAGCAGCCGGACTAGCGGGAGTTGGTACAATGAGCAGTTCTTC. Protein sequence: CASSRTSGSWYNEQFF.

There are a few counts of this clonotype. A read error may explain this, as a much larger clone is one base away. The CDR3 ends on some other residue instead of the conserved phenylalanine or tryptophan, so this is likely a read error. V usage is TRBV11-2 and J usage is TRBJ2-1, with a possible D match to TRBD2 (6 bases). V lost 1 base, J lost 7 bases, and 17 bases lay in between. The CDR3 contains 16 residues. The V gene's germline CDR1 is SGHAT and CDR2 FQNNGV. The CDR3 nucleotides read TGTGCCAGCAGCTTAGTTCTTGGGAGGTGGAGGAATGAGCAGTTCCTC. Residues: CASSLVLGRWRNEQFL.

This clonotype was picked up many times. The gene calls are TRBV7-3 and TRBJ2-3; the D gene is possibly TRBD1 (6 bases). From germline, CDR1 is SGHTA and CDR2 FQGTGA. The germline V and J ends were trimmed by 5 bases and 2 bases, with 11 bases remaining between them. This CDR3 has 14 amino acids. CDR3 DNA sequence: TGTGCCAGCAGCCCCCGACAGGCCACAGATACGCAGTATTTT. The encoded protein is CASSPRQATDTQYF.

The chain uses TRBV29-1 and TRBJ1-4; no clear D. The V gene lost 3 bases and the J gene lost 10 bases, with 9 bases spanning the gap. CDR3 length: 11 amino acids. CDR1 is SQVTM, CDR2 ANQGSEA, per germline. As DNA, the CDR3 is TGCAGCGTTGAGTTGGACCGAAAACTGTTTTTT. It yields the protein CSVELDRKLFF.

The V call is TRBV19, the J call TRBJ1-5; 9 bases map to TRBD1. This CDR3 has 14 amino acids. Germline CDR1 reads LNHDA; CDR2 reads SQIVND (reference sequence). V dropped 9 bases and J dropped 4; count of bases not matched to a gene: 7. The CDR3 reads CASQQGAGNQPQHF. The DNA for the CDR3 is TGTGCCAGCCAACAGGGGGCAGGGAATCAGCCCCAGCATTTT.

This clonotype was counted ten times or more. The chain employs TRBV7-9 and TRBJ1-1, with TRBD1 as a possible D gene (5 bases). With 4 bases removed from V and 8 bases from J, the gap between germline ends came to 17 bases. Germline CDR1 SEHNR, CDR2 FQNEAQ (reference sequence). The CDR3 spans 14 residues. CDR3 amino acids: CASSSQAGTPEAFF. The DNA for the CDR3 is TGTGCCAGCAGCTCCCAAGCCGGGACCCCAGAAGCTTTCTTT.

This clonotype was recorded at least ten times. V usage is TRBV6-5 and J usage is TRBJ2-1, with TRBD2 as a possible D gene (6 bases). V lost 0 bases, J lost 8 bases, and 17 bases lay in between. Germline-derived CDR1 and CDR2 are MNHEY and SVGAGI. CDR3 size: 16 residues. Here the CDR3 reads CASSYSPGLSAYEQFF. The CDR3 DNA reads TGTGCCAGCAGTTACTCTCCGGGACTCTCCGCCTATGAGCAGTTCTTC.

The chain joins TRBV18 to TRBJ2-7; 12 bases are a match to TRBD1. This CDR3 has 15 amino acids. The germline CDR1 and CDR2 sequences are KGHSH and LQKENI. V lost 3 bases to trimming and J lost 7 bases; unmatched junction nucleotides: 7. The CDR3 region has the DNA TGTGCCAGCTCACCCCCGGGACAGGGGGCAGAAGAGCAGTACTTC. This translates into CASSPPGQGAEEQYF.

The chain joins TRBV27 to TRBJ2-7; D is perhaps TRBD1 or TRBD2 (5 bases each). Germline V gene sequence: CDR1 MNHEY, CDR2 SMNVEV (reference sequence). Trimming shortened V by 5 bases and J by 7 bases, and 15 bases separated the two germline ends. The CDR3 runs to 13 residues. DNA of the CDR3: TGTGCCAGCAGTCCCACCGAGGGGTTTGAGCAGTACTTC. Translating gives CASSPTEGFEQYF.

V gene TRBV5-6 combines with J gene TRBJ1-3; D possibly corresponds to TRBD1 (5 bases). The ends were cut back, 4 bases at V and 2 bases at J, with 16 bases in the middle. This CDR3 contains 16 residues. The germline V gene has CDR1 SGHDT and CDR2 YYEEEE. The CDR3 reads CASSQTAGMPGNTIYF. CDR3 DNA: TGTGCCAGCAGCCAGACCGCAGGGATGCCTGGAAACACCATATATTTT.

The table lists this clonotype with many counts. The rearrangement joins TRBV7-6 to TRBJ1-1; D might be TRBD1 (6 bases). The germline V gene has CDR1 SGHVS and CDR2 FNYEAQ. The ends were cut back, 1 base at V and 5 bases at J, with 14 bases in the middle. This CDR3 is built from 15 residues. The CDR3 nucleotides read TGTGCCAGCAGCTTAGGCCCCAGGGGAGGTACTGAAGCTTTCTTT. It codes for CASSLGPRGGTEAFF.

In regard to this clonotype: Given a much more abundant clone one base away, this may be a read error. In this CDR3 the conserved last residue, phenylalanine or tryptophan, is missing, so a read error is likely. This rearrangement joins TRBV3-1 to TRBJ2-5; TRBD1 might be the D (5 bases). The germline V and J ends were trimmed by 10 bases and 5 bases, with 11 bases remaining between them. CDR1 and CDR2 (germline): LGHDT, YNNKEL (reference sequence). The CDR3 covers 11 residues. DNA for the CDR3: TGTGCCACAGGACGACAGGAGACCCAGTACCTC. This gives the protein CATGRQETQYL.

This clonotype was seen many times. V usage is TRBV13 and J usage is TRBJ1-2, with TRBD1 identical over 9 bases. Germline V gene data show CDR1 as PRHDT and CDR2 as FYEKMQ (reference sequence). The CDR3 runs 15 residues. Unmatched junction bases numbered 7, after V lost 5 bases and J lost 3 bases. The CDR3 spells CASSMVTGGDYGYTF. The CDR3 DNA reads as TGTGCCAGCAGCATGGTAACAGGGGGCGACTATGGCTACACCTTC.

This clonotype was counted many times. The chain joins TRBV24-1 to TRBJ1-5; possibly TRBD1 for D (5 bases). V was cut by 7 bases and J by 2 bases, with 14 bases left in between. The CDR3 extends over 15 amino acids. The V gene's germline CDR1 is KGHDR and CDR2 SFDVKD. Here the CDR3 reads CATRPGGVGNQPQHF. CDR3 DNA: TGTGCCACCAGACCCGGGGGGGTGGGCAATCAGCCCCAGCATTTT.

The V call is TRBV11-2, the J call TRBJ2-7, with a possible D match to TRBD2 (5 bases). This CDR3 comprises 13 residues. Between the trimmed V and J ends, which lost 0 bases and 9 bases, there was a span of 12 bases. Per the germline V gene, CDR1 is SGHAT and CDR2 is FQNNGV. CDR3 amino acids: CASSLDLVSGQYF. The CDR3 DNA follows: TGTGCCAGCAGCTTAGATCTCGTCAGCGGGCAGTACTTC.

Ten or more counts support this clonotype. The J gene is TRBJ2-5, the V gene TRBV11-2; the D is unclear. There are 13 residues in the CDR3. Germline CDR1 SGHAT, CDR2 FQNNGV. Trimming left V 1 base short and J 7 bases short, with 10 bases between. The CDR3 DNA reads as TGTGCCAGCAGCTTAGGAACGGTCGGGACCCAGTACTTC. Translated: CASSLGTVGTQYF.

Ten or more counts support this clonotype. The J gene is TRBJ2-1, the V gene TRBV24-1, with no clear D. The germline V gene has CDR1 KGHDR and CDR2 SFDVKD. CDR3 length equals 16 residues. V was pared by 3 bases and J by 1 base, with 12 bases between. CDR3 bases: TGTGCCACCAGTGATCCATCGACTGAATCCTACAATGAGCAGTTCTTC. This sequence encodes CATSDPSTESYNEQFF.